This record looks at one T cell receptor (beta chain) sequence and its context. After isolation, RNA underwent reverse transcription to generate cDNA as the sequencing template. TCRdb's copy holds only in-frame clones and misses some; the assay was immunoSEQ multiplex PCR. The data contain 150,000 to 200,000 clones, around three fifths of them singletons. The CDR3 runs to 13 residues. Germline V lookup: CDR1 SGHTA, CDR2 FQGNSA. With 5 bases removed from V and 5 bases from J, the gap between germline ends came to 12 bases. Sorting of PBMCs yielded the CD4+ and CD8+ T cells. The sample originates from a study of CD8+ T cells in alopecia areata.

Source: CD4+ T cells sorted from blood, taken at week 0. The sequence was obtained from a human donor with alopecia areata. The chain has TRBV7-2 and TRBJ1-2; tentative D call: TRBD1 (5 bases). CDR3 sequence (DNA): TGTGCCAGCAGCCCCCGGACACCGTATGGCTACACCTTC. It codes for CASSPRTPYGYTF.